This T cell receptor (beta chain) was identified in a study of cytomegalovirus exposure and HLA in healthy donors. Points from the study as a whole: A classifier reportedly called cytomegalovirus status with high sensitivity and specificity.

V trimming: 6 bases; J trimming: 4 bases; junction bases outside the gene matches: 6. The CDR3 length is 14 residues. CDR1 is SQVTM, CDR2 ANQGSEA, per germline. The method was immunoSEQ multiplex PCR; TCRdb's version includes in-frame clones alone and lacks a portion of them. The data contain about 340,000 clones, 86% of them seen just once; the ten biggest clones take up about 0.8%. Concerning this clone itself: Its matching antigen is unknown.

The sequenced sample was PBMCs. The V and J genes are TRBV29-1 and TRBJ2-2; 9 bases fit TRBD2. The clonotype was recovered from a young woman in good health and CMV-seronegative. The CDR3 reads CSVLAGVVTGELFF. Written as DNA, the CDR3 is TGCAGCGTCTTAGCGGGAGTCGTCACCGGGGAGCTGTTTTTT.